A selection of T cell receptor beta chains follows, all from one sample in a study of T cells generated in artificial thymic organoids. Each CDR3 protein is one row after TCRdb ran MiXCR on the 5' RACE reads. This table has thousands of distinct CDR3 sequences, roughly 34% appearing once. The material sequenced was naive CD8+ T cells from blood. Receptors were obtained from a human donor who gave cord blood stem cells for thymic organoid culture, a cardiac surgery patient who gave postnatal thymus, or a blood donor (not recorded which). The CDR3 runs from the conserved cysteine through the conserved F or W. The D gene is left open where the match is weak. Clone size is shown for a subset of rows, as once, few, many or a class of expanded clone.

v_gene	len	d_gene	abundance	j_gene	CDR3nt	CDR3aa
TRBV4-1	13	TRBD1	few	TRBJ2-4	TGCGCCACGGGACAGGGGGCGGGGGACTTTCAGTACTTC	CATGQGAGDFQYF
TRBV7-2	13	-	few	TRBJ1-1	TGTGCCAGCAGCTTAGACCTGAACACTGAAGCTTTCTTT	CASSLDLNTEAFF
TRBV12-3/TRBV12-4	14	-	-	TRBJ2-7	TGTGCCAGCAGCCTCACCCTCCCCTCGAGGGAGCAGTACTTC	CASSLTLPSREQYF
TRBV6-5	15	-	-	TRBJ2-2	TGTGCCAGCAGTTACTCGAGCGGGAACACCGGGGAGCTGTTTTTT	CASSYSSGNTGELFF
TRBV11-2	15	-	-	TRBJ2-3	TGTGCCAGCAGCTTAGGGCCGGGGGGCACAGATACGCAGTATTTT	CASSLGPGGTDTQYF
TRBV6-2/TRBV6-3	12	-	-	TRBJ2-7	TGTGCCAGCAGTCAGCAGGGGTACGAGCAGTACTTC	CASSQQGYEQYF
TRBV28	17	-	medium-sized	TRBJ1-5	TGTGCCAGCAGTTTTTTCGACGGGCAATACGTCAATCAGCCCCAGCATTTT	CASSFFDGQYVNQPQHF
TRBV9	14	-	-	TRBJ1-2	TGTGCCAGCAGCGGACAGGCCACTAACTATGGCTACACCTTC	CASSGQATNYGYTF
TRBV5-5	17	-	-	TRBJ2-1	TGTGCCAGCAGTCCCCGGACGGACAGAAGCTCCTACAATGAGCAGTTCTTC	CASSPRTDRSSYNEQFF
TRBV12-3/TRBV12-4	14	TRBD2	-	TRBJ2-5	TGTGCCAGCAGGACCCTCCTAGCGGGGAAGACCCAGTACTTC	CASRTLLAGKTQYF
TRBV7-9	14	-	medium-sized	TRBJ2-7	TGTGCCAGCAGCTTAGATTACAGATTCTACGAGCAGTACTTC	CASSLDYRFYEQYF
TRBV6-5	13	-	medium-sized	TRBJ1-5	TGTGCCAGCAGTTACGGGCCCGGGCAGCCCCAGCATTTT	CASSYGPGQPQHF
TRBV9	15	TRBD1	few	TRBJ2-7	TGTGCCAGCAGCGAGGGGGACAGGGCCTCCTACGAGCAGTACTTC	CASSEGDRASYEQYF
TRBV5-1	11	-	large	TRBJ2-7	TGCGCCAGCAGGGACGGCTCCGAGCAGTACTTC	CASRDGSEQYF
TRBV28	13	-	few	TRBJ2-1	TGTGCCAGCAGTTTAGGGGGGGCCAATGAGCAGTTCTTC	CASSLGGANEQFF
TRBV20-1	15	-	medium-sized	TRBJ2-1	TGCAGCGCGGTTCATTTCGGGGATGGGTACAATGAGCAGTTCTTC	CSAVHFGDGYNEQFF
TRBV5-4	12	TRBD1	few	TRBJ2-5	TGTGCCAGCAGCTTCAGGGGGGAGACCCAGTACTTC	CASSFRGETQYF
TRBV2	15	-	-	TRBJ1-2	TGTGCCAGCAGTGGGGACGAATTGGACATCTATGGCTACACCTTC	CASSGDELDIYGYTF
TRBV12-3/TRBV12-4	14	-	few	TRBJ2-7	TGTGCCAGCAGCCCCCGGCGTAACTCCTACGAGCAGTACTTC	CASSPRRNSYEQYF
TRBV20-1	18	-	-	TRBJ1-6	TGCAGTGCTAGAGATCTAGGGTGGGGGGGCCCCGGTAATTCACCCCTCCACTTT	CSARDLGWGGPGNSPLHF
TRBV12-5	14	TRBD1	medium-sized	TRBJ2-7	TGTGCTAGTGGTTTGGTACAGGGGATCCACGAGCAGTACTTC	CASGLVQGIHEQYF
TRBV20-1	14	TRBD1	medium-sized	TRBJ2-7	TGCAGTGCTATTTCCCGGGACAGGGGGGTCGAGCAGTACTTC	CSAISRDRGVEQYF
TRBV6-6	14	-	once	TRBJ2-7	TGTGCCAGCAGGTCCGGGACGGTCTCCTACGAGCAGTACTTC	CASRSGTVSYEQYF
TRBV19	14	-	-	TRBJ2-7	TGTGCCAGTAGTATAGATCCGGGCATCTACGAGCAGTACTTC	CASSIDPGIYEQYF
TRBV5-1	14	TRBD1	medium-sized	TRBJ2-5	TGCGCCAGCAGCTTCAGGGGGCGCCAAGAGACCCAGTACTTC	CASSFRGRQETQYF
TRBV25-1	14	-	-	TRBJ2-7	TGTGCCAGCAGTGACGGAGGGGCAGCCTACGAGCAGTACTTC	CASSDGGAAYEQYF
TRBV27	13	-	medium-sized	TRBJ2-1	TGTGCCAGCGGGCAGGGGAGTTACAATGAGCAGTTCTTC	CASGQGSYNEQFF
TRBV12-3/TRBV12-4	14	-	medium-sized	TRBJ2-7	TGTGCCAGCAGTCTCGGGCCGCTTGGGGACGAGCAGTACTTC	CASSLGPLGDEQYF
TRBV7-9	10	-	-	TRBJ2-7	TGTGCCAGCAGCACCCACGAGCAGTGCTTC	CASSTHEQCF
TRBV2	15	-	medium-sized	TRBJ2-2	TGTGCCAGCAGTGAATGGGTGCAGGGGTCGGGGGAGCTGTTTTTT	CASSEWVQGSGELFF
TRBV29-1	13	-	large	TRBJ2-7	TGCAGCGTTGAACAGGACACCCCGTACGAGCAGTACTTC	CSVEQDTPYEQYF
TRBV20-1	13	TRBD1	large	TRBJ1-2	TGCAGTGCCAGGGACAGGGATAACTATGGCTACACCTTC	CSARDRDNYGYTF
TRBV6-2/TRBV6-3	15	-	-	TRBJ1-2	TGTGCCAGCAGTTACTCGGGGCAGGGGAACTATGGCTACACCTTC	CASSYSGQGNYGYTF
TRBV15	12	-	-	TRBJ2-7	TGTGCCACCAGCAGCTACAAGGACGAGCAGTACTTC	CATSSYKDEQYF
TRBV4-3	17	-	medium-sized	TRBJ2-7	TGCGCCAGCAGCCAAGATCTTTTGGGGGATCTCCTCTACGAGCAGTACTTC	CASSQDLLGDLLYEQYF
TRBV29-1	11	-	few	TRBJ2-4	TGCAGCGTTGAAGAAGCAAACATTCAGTACTTC	CSVEEANIQYF
TRBV19	19	TRBD2	few	TRBJ2-1	TGTGCCAGTAGTATGAGACTGCTAGCGGGAGGGCAGAGCTACAATGAGCAGTTCTTC	CASSMRLLAGGQSYNEQFF
TRBV4-3	16	TRBD1	medium-sized	TRBJ2-7	TGCGCCAGCAGCCAAGATGGGACAGGGGATTCCTACGAGCAGTACTTC	CASSQDGTGDSYEQYF
TRBV4-3	15	-	-	TRBJ2-1	TGCGCCAGCAGCCAGGTGGATTCTTCCTACAATGAGCAGTTCTTC	CASSQVDSSYNEQFF
TRBV10-2	14	TRBD2	large	TRBJ2-3	TGCGCCGCCGGACTAGCGGGTCTCACAGATACGCAGTATTTT	CAAGLAGLTDTQYF
TRBV13	13	-	once	TRBJ2-1	TGTGCCAGCAGCTTGGAGGACTACAATGAGCAGTTCTTC	CASSLEDYNEQFF
TRBV4-3	17	-	-	TRBJ2-5	TGCGCCAGCAGCCCCAGGGAGGGGACAGGAGGGGGGGGGACCCAGTACTTC	CASSPREGTGGGGTQYF
TRBV27	17	-	-	TRBJ1-1	TGTGCCAGCAGTGGTATCAACGCAGAGTACATGGGGACTGAAGCTTTCTTT	CASSGINAEYMGTEAFF
TRBV28	10	-	few	TRBJ2-3	TGTGCCAGCAGTCGCTCCAACCAGAACTTT	CASSRSNQNF
TRBV6-5	16	TRBD2	few	TRBJ2-5	TGTGCCAGCAGTTACTCCGGACTAGCGGCCAGGGAGACCCAGTACTTC	CASSYSGLAARETQYF
TRBV7-4	15	-	-	TRBJ2-3	TGTGCCAGCAGCTTGCCTCCCCTCTTCGCAGATACGCAGTATTTT	CASSLPPLFADTQYF
TRBV29-1	13	TRBD1	few	TRBJ2-7	TGCAGCGTTGTGGACAGGGAAATCTACGAGCAGTACTTC	CSVVDREIYEQYF
TRBV4-1	16	TRBD2	medium-sized	TRBJ2-1	TGCGCCAGCAGCGCTAGAAGCGGGGCGTCCTACAATGAGCAGTTCTTC	CASSARSGASYNEQFF
TRBV5-4	15	TRBD1	-	TRBJ2-1	TGTGCCACCCCAGTCGACAGGGGAGGCTACAATGAGCAGTTCTTC	CATPVDRGGYNEQFF
TRBV10-3	15	-	-	TRBJ2-3	TGTGCCATCAGTGGAATTAGCGGCGGCACAGATACGCAGTATTTT	CAISGISGGTDTQYF
TRBV18	13	-	medium-sized	TRBJ2-2	TGTGCCAGCTCACCAAGGATAACCGGGGAGCTGTTTTTT	CASSPRITGELFF
TRBV23-1	18	TRBD1	medium-sized	TRBJ2-2	TGCGCCAGCAGTCACCTACCTCCAGGGGGCTCCTACACCGGGGAGCTGTTTTTT	CASSHLPPGGSYTGELFF
TRBV11-2	11	-	-	TRBJ1-2	TGTGCCGGCAGAGGGGGAGGTGGCTACACCTTC	CAGRGGGGYTF
TRBV6-2/TRBV6-3	17	TRBD2	medium-sized	TRBJ2-2	TGTGCCAGCAGTTACCAGGTAGCGGGGCTGAACACCGGGGAGCTGTTTTTT	CASSYQVAGLNTGELFF
TRBV9	14	-	-	TRBJ2-3	TGTGCCAGCAGCGTAGAGGGGACAACAGATACGCAGTATTTT	CASSVEGTTDTQYF
TRBV3-1	15	-	large	TRBJ1-1	TGTGCCAGCAGCCAAGCGAGACTCAGGAACACTGAAGCTTTCTTT	CASSQARLRNTEAFF
TRBV6-2/TRBV6-3	13	-	few	TRBJ2-7	TGTGCCAGCAGCCCCAACGCCTTGTTCGAGCAGTACTTC	CASSPNALFEQYF
TRBV30	14	TRBD2	few	TRBJ2-1	TGTGCCTGTACAATAGCGGGAGGGCCAAATGAGCAGTTCTTC	CACTIAGGPNEQFF
TRBV29-1	14	-	-	TRBJ2-7	TGCAGCGTTGAAGGGGGAGAGGGGCCCTACGAGCAGTACTTC	CSVEGGEGPYEQYF